Listed here are 24 T cell receptor beta chains from one sample, sequenced in a study of molecular identifiers for immune sequencing clone quantification. In TCRdb, the PCR reads were re-called with MiXCR into one record per CDR3 protein. The table lists approximately 630,000 distinct CDR3 sequences, about 25% of them singletons, with 0.75% to 0.8% in the top ten. The sample taken for sequencing was naive CD8+ T cells from blood, with Jurkat cell RNA spiked in. Indicated subset: FACS-sorted CD8+CD4-CCR7+CD45RA+ naive T cells. These TCRs come from a human donor in good health. Some libraries in this study had Jurkat cell RNA spiked in.

The V call is TRBV30, the J call TRBJ1-3; D unresolved. The V gene lost 4 bases and the J gene lost 0 bases, with 10 bases spanning the gap. CDR1 is GTSNPN and CDR2 is SVGIG in the germline V gene (reference sequence). This CDR3 region has 14 residues. CDR3 coding DNA: TGTGCCTGGACGTGGATGAGCTCTGGAAACACCATATATTTT. Translating gives CAWTWMSSGNTIYF.

With respect to this clonotype: Possible read error: a much larger clone is one base away. The rearrangement uses TRBV28 and TRBJ2-3; maybe TRBD2 (5 bases). The CDR3 loop spans 17 amino acids. Germline CDR1 reads MDHEN; CDR2 reads SYDVKM. V was trimmed by 3 bases and J by 2 bases, leaving 18 bases between them. The CDR3 loop is CASSFGERLTDTDTQYF. DNA for the CDR3: TGTGCCAGCAGTTTCGGGGAGCGGCTGACGGACACAGATACGCAGTATTTT.

This clonotype was found a few times. The rearrangement joins TRBV4-1 to TRBJ2-1; 8 bases match TRBD2. Per germline, CDR1 MGHRA and CDR2 YSYEKL. V was pared by 4 bases and J by 8 bases, with 10 bases of the junction left unmatched. The CDR3 spans 15 residues. As DNA, the CDR3 is TGCGCCAGCAGCCCGCGGGGGGCAGTCCACCATGAGCAGTTCTTC. Amino acid sequence: CASSPRGAVHHEQFF.

Turning to this clonotype: A much larger clone is a single base away; this may be a read error. V gene TRBV7-2 combines with J gene TRBJ2-5; D possibly corresponds to TRBD2 (6 bases). Per germline, CDR1 SGHTA and CDR2 FQGNSA. This CDR3 has 15 residues. V gave up 1 base and J gave up 6 bases, with 15 bases separating them. The CDR3 DNA reads as TGTGCCAGCAGCTTAGTGGTTGTTAGCGGACAGACCCAGTACTTC. Its translation: CASSLVVVSGQTQYF.

This clonotype was seen ten or more times. The chain uses TRBV7-9 and TRBJ2-6, with D possibly matching TRBD1 (6 bases). The CDR3 spans 15 residues. The V gene's germline CDR1 is SEHNR and CDR2 FQNEAQ (reference sequence). V dropped 4 bases and J dropped 1 base, with 8 bases sitting between them. Written as DNA, the CDR3 is TGTGCCAGCAGCTCAACAGGGTCTGGGGCCAACGTCCTGACTTTC. Protein: CASSSTGSGANVLTF.

A few counts support this clonotype. The chain recombines TRBV9 with TRBJ2-5, with D perhaps TRBD2 (6 bases). This CDR3 contains 15 residues. The germline V and J ends were trimmed by 0 bases and 1 base, with 10 bases remaining between them. Germline values: CDR1 SGDLS, CDR2 YYNGEE. The CDR3 region has the DNA TGTGCCAGCAGCGTAGTGGGGGGACGCCAAGAGACCCAGTACTTC. It yields the protein CASSVVGGRQETQYF.

This clonotype occurred many times. The V call is TRBV3-1, the J call TRBJ1-1; 7 bases align to TRBD1. V lost 0 bases to trimming and J lost 4 bases; unmatched junction nucleotides: 5. The CDR3 has 15 amino acids. The V gene's germline CDR1 is LGHDT and CDR2 YNNKEL (reference sequence). The CDR3 DNA reads as TGTGCCAGCAGCCAAGATACAGGGGCGGTCACTGAAGCTTTCTTT. The encoded protein is CASSQDTGAVTEAFF.

This clonotype was picked up many times. The chain recombines TRBV21-1 with TRBJ1-5; the tabulated D call, TRBD1, remains unverified against the DNA. TRBV21-1 corresponds to a pseudogene. The CDR3 consists of 16 residues. The chain's CDR3 is CASSTLKTAARQPQHF. The DNA for the CDR3 is TGTGCCAGCAGCACACTTAAGACAGCCGCCAGACAGCCCCAGCATTTT.

The V call is TRBV20-1, the J call TRBJ2-5; no firm D call. CDR3 length: 13 amino acids. The V end was cut by 1 base, the J end by 2 bases, with 8 bases between. The germline V gene has CDR1 DFQATT and CDR2 SNEGSKA (reference sequence). CDR3 protein: CSARGAEQETQYF. CDR3 sequence (DNA): TGCAGTGCTAGAGGGGCAGAACAAGAGACCCAGTACTTC.

The chain is built from TRBV9 and TRBJ2-1, with D uncertain. The CDR3 sequence is 12 residues long. The V end lost 0 bases, the J end lost 10 bases, and 8 bases lay between the germline ends. Germline V CDR1 and CDR2: SGDLS, YYNGEE. CDR3 region: CASSVGSVEQFF. DNA of the CDR3: TGTGCCAGCAGCGTAGGGTCCGTAGAGCAGTTCTTC.

About this clonotype: Sequence at one end of the junction differs from germline and may be a read error. This chain links TRBV5-5 with TRBJ1-5, with D perhaps TRBD1 (6 bases). Germline loops: CDR1 SGHKS, CDR2 YYEKEE (reference sequence). The CDR3 contains 15 residues. The CDR3 coding sequence is TGTGCCAGCCGCACGGACAGTTATAGCAATCAGCCCCCGCATTTT. Amino acid sequence: CASRTDSYSNQPPHF.

Only a few counts were recorded for this clonotype. This sequence joins TRBV7-6 and TRBJ2-2, with D perhaps being TRBD1 or TRBD2 (6 bases each). CDR1 and CDR2 (germline): SGHVS, FNYEAQ. V dropped 0 bases and J dropped 5 bases, with 16 bases sitting between them. The CDR3 is 17 residues long. The CDR3 region is CASSLAPGAMGTGELFF. The CDR3 DNA sequence: TGTGCCAGCAGCTTAGCGCCGGGGGCCATGGGGACCGGGGAGCTGTTTTTT.

About this clonotype itself: The junction and the germline gene differ at one end; a read error may be behind it. The chain joins TRBV2 to TRBJ2-7; tentatively, D is TRBD2 (6 bases). The CDR3 runs to 14 residues. Germline loops: CDR1 SNHLY, CDR2 FYNNEI. The CDR3 DNA is TGTGTCAGCAAACTAGCAGCCCTAACCTACGAGCAGTACTTC. This gives the protein CVSKLAALTYEQYF.

This clonotype was recorded many times. The V and J genes are TRBV3-1 and TRBJ2-3; D gene ambiguous. Per the germline V gene, CDR1 is LGHDT and CDR2 is YNNKEL (reference sequence). V gave up 0 bases and J gave up 2 bases, with 9 bases separating them. There are 15 residues in the CDR3. CDR3 DNA sequence: TGTGCCAGCAGCCAAGATCCCTGGGACACAGATACGCAGTATTTT. This encodes CASSQDPWDTDTQYF.

In this sample, this clonotype turned up a few times. CDR3 sequence: CASSLPSNTGELFF. The CDR3 DNA is TGTGCCAGCAGTTTACCGAGCAACACCGGGGAGCTGTTTTTT. The V gene is TRBV27, the J gene TRBJ2-2, with D unclear. The CDR3 extends over 14 amino acids. Trimming cost V 2 bases and J 2 bases, with 6 bases left between them. Germline V gene lookup returns CDR1 MNHEY and CDR2 SMNVEV (reference sequence).

The chain carries TRBV7-9 and TRBJ2-5; 12 bases agree with TRBD2. J was trimmed by 4 bases and V by 2 bases; bases with no gene match: 5. CDR3 length: 16 residues. Germline assignment: CDR1 SEHNR and CDR2 FQNEAQ (reference sequence). CDR3 in amino acids: CASSLQLAGGGETQYF. The CDR3 DNA sequence: TGTGCCAGCAGCTTACAACTAGCGGGGGGTGGAGAGACCCAGTACTTC.

A remark on this clonotype: A single base separates this from a much larger clone, so it may be a read error. This chain links TRBV13 with TRBJ2-4; 11 positions match TRBD2. V dropped 3 bases and J dropped 16; count of bases not matched to a gene: 14. This CDR3 has 15 residues. CDR1 is PRHDT, CDR2 FYEKMQ, per germline (reference sequence). In DNA, the CDR3 is TGTGCCAGCAGCTTTAAGGGGCCACTAGCGGGAGTCTCCTACTTC. Its protein is CASSFKGPLAGVSYF. The variable domain in full, with the rest retrieved from reference TRBV13 and TRBJ2-4, is AAGVIQSPRHLIKEKRETATLKCYPIPRHDTVYWYQQGPGQDPQFLISFYEKMQSDKGSIPDRFSAQQFSDYHSELNMSSLELGDSALYFCASSFKGPLAGVSYFGAGTRLSVL.

This clonotype turned up a few times. This rearrangement joins TRBV28 to TRBJ1-1; a weak D match, TRBD1 (5 bases). The length of the CDR3 is 14 residues. Germline assignment: CDR1 MDHEN and CDR2 SYDVKM. V was clipped by 5 bases and J by 3 bases, with 13 bases between them. The CDR3 DNA is TGTGCCAGCAGTATTGGGACGGCTCACACTGAAGCTTTCTTT. As protein: CASSIGTAHTEAFF.

The V call is TRBV7-8, the J call TRBJ2-5; 9 bases align to TRBD2. The length of the CDR3 is 18 residues. Looked up from germline, CDR1 is SGHVS and CDR2 is FQNEAQ. After removal of 3 bases from V and 5 bases from J, the junction contained 16 bases not matched to a gene. The CDR3, as DNA: TGTGCCAGCAGCTTTAGTTCCCCCACGGTAGCGGGGGAGGAGACCCAGTACTTC. Encoded protein: CASSFSSPTVAGEETQYF.

This rearrangement joins TRBV5-6 to TRBJ1-4; 9 bases line up with TRBD1. This CDR3 region has 17 residues. CDR1 SGHDT and CDR2 YYEEEE come from the germline V gene. J was trimmed by 8 bases and V by 1 base; bases with no gene match: 12. CDR3 sequence (DNA): TGTGCCAGCAGCTTGTGGCCCTTGACAGGGGGAGACGAAAAACTGTTTTTT. It codes for CASSLWPLTGGDEKLFF.

A note on this clonotype: One junction end does not reproduce the germline sequence, and a read error may be involved. This rearrangement joins TRBV6-2 or TRBV6-3 to TRBJ2-5, with D possibly TRBD2 on 7 matching bases. The CDR3 spans 16 residues. Per the germline V gene, CDR1 is MNHEY and CDR2 is SVGEGT. CDR3 sequence: CASSYSESGGPEPQYF. The CDR3 nucleotides read TGTGCCAGCAGTTACTCGGAATCCGGGGGGCCAGAGCCCCAGTACTTC.

Concerning this clonotype itself: This may come from a read error, since a much larger clone is one base off. CDR3 protein: CASSQDYRGAGDQPQHF. The CDR3 region has the DNA TGTGCCAGCAGCCAAGATTACCGCGGGGCAGGGGATCAGCCCCAGCATTTT. The rearrangement uses TRBV4-2 and TRBJ1-5; D is possibly TRBD1 (6 bases). Trimming took 0 bases from V and 5 from J, leaving 17 bases between them. Germline V gives CDR1 LGHNA, CDR2 YNFKEQ. The CDR3 consists of 17 residues.

As regards this clonotype: A much bigger clone sits one base away, suggesting this may be a read error. The J gene is TRBJ2-3, the V gene TRBV20-1, with D tentatively TRBD1 (6 bases). CDR1 and CDR2 (germline): DFQATT, SNEGSKA (reference sequence). The CDR3 runs 13 residues. CDR3 residues: CSASTGNTGTQYF. In DNA, the CDR3 is TGCAGTGCATCAACAGGGAACACAGGTACGCAGTATTTT.

Regarding this clonotype: A much larger clone lies one base from this, so it may be a read error. The V call is TRBV6-5, the J call TRBJ2-7; D possibly corresponds to TRBD1 (6 bases). The CDR3 length is 14 residues. V was trimmed by 2 bases and J by 4 bases, leaving 12 bases between them. Germline CDR1 MNHEY, CDR2 SVGAGI. CDR3 protein: CASSYQGGGYEQYF. CDR3 DNA sequence: TGTGCCAGCAGTTACCAAGGGGGTGGGTACGAGCAGTACTTC.